This TCR beta chain was sequenced during a study of OX40 agonist ivuxolimab in advanced cancers. Findings and caveats of the study: At 0.1 to 3.0 mg/kg and by week 6, CD4+ and CD8+ T cells in the blood had expanded clonally. Patients with a partial response at 0.1-3.0 mg/kg had among the lowest clonal expansion.

Patients with autoimmune history or systemic immunosuppression were excluded. Method: immunoSEQ multiplex PCR; TCRdb's copy keeps in-frame clones and lacks some. Here the sample spans about 73,000 clones, 80% to 90% being singletons. J lost 0 bases, V lost 3 bases, and 4 bases had no gene match. From germline, CDR1 is GTSNPN and CDR2 SVGIG (reference sequence). The CDR3 consists of 14 residues. This clone has a single count. What it binds is not known. The receptor comes from an adult with an advanced solid tumor such as melanoma, head and neck, liver or kidney cancer. The source material was CD4+ or CD8+ T cells sorted from blood, sampled in a trial of the OX40 agonist ivuxolimab. This rearrangement joins TRBV30 to TRBJ2-7, with TRBD2 matching over 8 bases. The CDR3: CAWRKRESSYEQYF. The CDR3 DNA reads as TGTGCCTGGAGGAAGCGGGAGAGCTCCTACGAGCAGTACTTC.